This T cell receptor (beta chain) emerged from a study of a mutant IDH1 vaccine in newly diagnosed glioma. Time point in this sample: week 35, safety follow-up. Each vaccine dose was 300 ug of mutant IDH1 20-mer peptide, with topical imiquimod. Scheduled for weeks 1, 3, 5, 7, 11, 15, 19 and 23, eight vaccinations were given to patients. Method: immunoSEQ multiplex PCR; TCRdb's copy keeps in-frame clones and lacks some. The repertoire holds 26,000 or so clones, 75% to 90% seen once, with about a third in the top ten. Per germline, CDR1 SGHVS and CDR2 FQNEAQ. V was clipped by 5 bases and J by 7 bases; unmatched bases: 7. This CDR3 spans 14 amino acids. In regard to this clone: Its matching antigen is unknown.

The sequence came from a man younger than 45 with glioma. This chain joins TRBV7-8 and TRBJ1-4; 7 nucleotides line up with TRBD1. The sequenced sample was PBMCs, obtained from a glioma patient whose treatment included an IDH1 peptide vaccine. The CDR3 bases are TGTGCCAGCAGCCCATGGACAGGTGGTGAAAAACTGTTTTTT. The encoded protein is CASSPWTGGEKLFF.